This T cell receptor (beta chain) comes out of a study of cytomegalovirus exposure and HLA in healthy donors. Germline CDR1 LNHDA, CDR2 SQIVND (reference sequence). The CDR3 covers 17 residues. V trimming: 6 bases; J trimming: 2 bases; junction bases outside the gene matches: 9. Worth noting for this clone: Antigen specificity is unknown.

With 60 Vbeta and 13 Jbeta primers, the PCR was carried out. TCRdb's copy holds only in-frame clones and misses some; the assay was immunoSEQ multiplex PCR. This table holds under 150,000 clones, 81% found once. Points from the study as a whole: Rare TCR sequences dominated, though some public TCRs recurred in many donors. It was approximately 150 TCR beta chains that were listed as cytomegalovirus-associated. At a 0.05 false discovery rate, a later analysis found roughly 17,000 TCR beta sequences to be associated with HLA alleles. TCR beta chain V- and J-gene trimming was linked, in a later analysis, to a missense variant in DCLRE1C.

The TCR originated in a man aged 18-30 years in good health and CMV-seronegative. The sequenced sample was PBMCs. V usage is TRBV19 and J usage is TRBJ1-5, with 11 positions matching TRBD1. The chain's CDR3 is CASSGQGASWGNQPQHF. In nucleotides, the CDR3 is TGTGCCAGTAGCGGACAGGGGGCGAGTTGGGGCAATCAGCCCCAGCATTTT. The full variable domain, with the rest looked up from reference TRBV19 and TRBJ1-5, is DGGITQSPKYLFRKEGQNVTLSCEQNLNHDAMYWYRQDPGQGLRLIYYSQIVNDFQKGDIAEGYSVSREKKESFPLTVTSAQKNPTAFYLCASSGQGASWGNQPQHFGDGTRLSIL.